The sample holds a few counts of the clone carrying this T cell receptor beta chain. Its antigen is not known. These data originate in a study of CD8 T cells in ankylosing spondylitis. Study-level points and caveats: Disease-linked clones reportedly concentrated significantly in matched ankylosing spondylitis synovial fluid. A TCR beta motif of several highly homologous variants seemed to mark ankylosing spondylitis blood.

The TCR beta libraries were generated through quantitative 5'-RACE incorporating molecular barcodes. In TCRdb, the 5' RACE reads were re-called with MiXCR into one record per CDR3 protein. The repertoire holds 700,000 to 1,000,000 distinct CDR3 sequences, roughly 12% seen once, with approximately 0.51% in the top ten. Between the trimmed V and J ends, which lost 0 bases and 4 bases, there was a span of 12 bases. Germline V gene sequence: CDR1 SGHRS, CDR2 YFSETQ. CDR3 length equals 15 residues. The source is a male donor with ankylosing spondylitis. Material for sequencing was blood, either unsorted or a sorted T cell fraction (not recorded which). This sequence joins TRBV5-1 and TRBJ2-3, with D tentatively TRBD2 (5 bases). As DNA, the CDR3 is TGCGCCAGCAGCTTGGGTTCAGCGGAGGCAGATACGCAGTATTTT. As protein: CASSLGSAEADTQYF.